The next 14 T cell receptor beta chains were all read from a single sample in a study of OX40 agonist ivuxolimab in advanced cancers. Sequenced by immunoSEQ multiplex PCR; TCRdb stores in-frame clones only, minus some. Here the sample spans roughly 58,000 clones, roughly 92% being singletons. The material sequenced was CD4+ or CD8+ T cells sorted from blood, taken in a trial of the OX40 agonist ivuxolimab. These receptors were collected from an adult with an advanced solid tumor such as melanoma, head and neck, liver or kidney cancer.

V is TRBV7-9 and J is TRBJ2-7, with 14 bases matching TRBD2. Trimming removed 4 bases from V and 5 bases from J; junction bases left unmatched: 7. This CDR3 spans 16 amino acids. Germline CDR1 reads SEHNR; CDR2 reads FQNEAQ (reference sequence). The CDR3 DNA is TGTGCCAGCAGCTCCGGGACTAGCGGGAGTGAAGACGAGCAGTACTTC. Its protein product is CASSSGTSGSEDEQYF.

The CDR3 here is CASSRVEVGRHTQYF. The CDR3 bases are TGTGCCAGCAGCCGCGTTGAAGTCGGTAGGCATACGCAGTATTTT. The chain couples TRBV7-9 to TRBJ2-3; D unclear. This CDR3 has 15 amino acids. V was cut by 5 bases and J by 7 bases, with 19 bases left in between. From germline, CDR1 is SEHNR and CDR2 FQNEAQ (reference sequence). Variable domain in full (rest from reference TRBV7-9 and TRBJ2-3): DTGVSQNPRHKITKRGQNVTFRCDPISEHNRLYWYRQTLGQGPEFLTYFQNEAQLEKSRLLSDRFSAERPKGSFSTLEIQRTEQGDSAMYLCASSRVEVGRHTQYFGPGTRLTVL.

V and J are TRBV6-6 and TRBJ1-3; TRBD1 might be the D (5 bases). Trimming pared 0 bases from V and 4 bases from J, leaving 10 bases between. Germline values: CDR1 MNHNY, CDR2 SVGAGI (reference sequence). The CDR3 length is 15 residues. This chain's CDR3 is CASSYSSGSGNTIYF. CDR3 nucleotides: TGTGCCAGCAGTTACTCCTCAGGGTCAGGAAACACCATATATTTT.

This clone has more than one count but fewer than ten. The CDR3 spells CASSEETVSVGTQYF. In DNA, the CDR3 is TGTGCCAGCAGTGAGGAAACAGTTTCCGTCGGGACCCAGTACTTC. V and J are TRBV6-1 and TRBJ2-5; D gene ambiguous. Trimming left V 3 bases short and J 7 bases short, with 18 bases between. The V gene's germline CDR1 is MNHNS and CDR2 SASEGT. This CDR3 region has 15 residues.

The V gene is TRBV7-6, the J gene TRBJ1-2; D gene unclear. Germline V CDR1 and CDR2: SGHVS, FNYEAQ. V dropped 4 bases and J dropped 4 bases, with 16 bases sitting between them. This CDR3 spans 15 amino acids. The CDR3 DNA is TGTGCCAGCAGCTCGTCAGGTAGCCCCGGCTATGGCTACACCTTC. Protein: CASSSSGSPGYGYTF.

This clone was seen only once. The chain carries TRBV9 and TRBJ2-1; D is unclear. The germline V gene has CDR1 SGDLS and CDR2 YYNGEE. The V end was cut by 0 bases, the J end by 0 bases, with 7 bases between. CDR3 length: 15 amino acids. CDR3 bases: TGTGCCAGCAGCGTAGCGTATAGCTCCTACAATGAGCAGTTCTTC. Translation gives CASSVAYSSYNEQFF.

The CDR3 nucleotides read TGTGCCAGCAGTTTAGGAGAAATATACAATGAGCAGTTCTTC. Translation gives CASSLGEIYNEQFF. The J gene is TRBJ2-1, the V gene TRBV28; D is uncertain. V lost 2 bases to trimming and J lost 4 bases, with 9 bases between them. The CDR3 is 14 residues long. Germline CDR1 MDHEN, CDR2 SYDVKM.

This chain joins TRBV4-3 and TRBJ2-7; D is perhaps TRBD1 or TRBD2 (7 bases each). V was pared by 0 bases and J by 4 bases, with 16 bases between. CDR1 is LGHNA and CDR2 is YSLEER in the germline V gene. The CDR3 runs to 16 residues. CDR3 in DNA: TGCGCCAGCAGCCAAGATCTGGGAGGGGGCCAGTACGAGCAGTACTTC. Translating it yields CASSQDLGGGQYEQYF.

This clone was detected only once. The chain recombines TRBV30 with TRBJ2-7; no reliable D call. Germline CDR1 GTSNPN, CDR2 SVGIG (reference sequence). The length of the CDR3 is 11 residues. V dropped 1 base and J dropped 3 bases, with 4 bases sitting between them. CDR3 nucleotides: TGTGCCTGGAGTGACTACTACGAGCAGTACTTC. It translates to CAWSDYYEQYF.

The chain is built from TRBV7-9 and TRBJ1-3; a weak D match, TRBD1 (5 bases). V was trimmed by 5 bases and J by 1 base, leaving 15 bases between them. From germline, CDR1 is SEHNR and CDR2 FQNEAQ (reference sequence). The CDR3 extends over 16 amino acids. CDR3: CASSPTISGSGNTIYF. In nucleotides, the CDR3 is TGTGCCAGCAGCCCAACAATATCAGGGTCTGGAAACACCATATATTTT. Full variable domain (remainder filled in from reference TRBV7-9 and TRBJ1-3): DTGVSQNPRHKITKRGQNVTFRCDPISEHNRLYWYRQTLGQGPEFLTYFQNEAQLEKSRLLSDRFSAERPKGSFSTLEIQRTEQGDSAMYLCASSPTISGSGNTIYFGEGSWLTVV.

The chain couples TRBV12-5 to TRBJ2-3; D unclear. The germline V gene has CDR1 LGHNT and CDR2 FRNRAP. This CDR3 is 16 amino acids long. V lost 3 bases to trimming and J lost 0 bases, with 13 bases between them. CDR3 amino acids: CASGFYRGRSTDTQYF. DNA for the CDR3: TGTGCTAGTGGTTTTTACCGAGGACGGAGCACAGATACGCAGTATTTT.

The chain combines TRBV5-4 with TRBJ2-1, with D maybe TRBD2 (6 bases). In germline, CDR1 is SGHNT, CDR2 YYREEE (reference sequence). Trimming cost V 3 bases and J 0 bases, with 10 bases left between them. CDR3 length: 15 residues. The CDR3 loop is CASSSGRYSYNEQFF. The CDR3 DNA follows: TGTGCCAGCAGCTCAGGGAGGTACTCCTACAATGAGCAGTTCTTC.

The chain joins TRBV9 to TRBJ1-4; 12 bases agree with TRBD1. The CDR3 has 18 amino acids. Trimming took 0 bases from V and 0 from J; bases not matched to a gene: 3. Germline V gives CDR1 SGDLS, CDR2 YYNGEE. The CDR3 here is CASSVGGQGASTNEKLFF. The CDR3 coding sequence is TGTGCCAGCAGCGTAGGGGGACAGGGGGCTTCAACTAATGAAAAACTGTTTTTT.

The gene calls are TRBV9 and TRBJ2-1, with 11 bases matching TRBD2. Germline CDR1 reads SGDLS; CDR2 reads YYNGEE. The CDR3 has 16 amino acids. V shed 3 bases, J shed 7 bases, and the junction held 9 bases outside the gene matches. CDR3 DNA sequence: TGTGCCAGCAGCGCGAACCTAGCGGGAGGCCTAAATGAGCAGTTCTTC. This codes for CASSANLAGGLNEQFF.